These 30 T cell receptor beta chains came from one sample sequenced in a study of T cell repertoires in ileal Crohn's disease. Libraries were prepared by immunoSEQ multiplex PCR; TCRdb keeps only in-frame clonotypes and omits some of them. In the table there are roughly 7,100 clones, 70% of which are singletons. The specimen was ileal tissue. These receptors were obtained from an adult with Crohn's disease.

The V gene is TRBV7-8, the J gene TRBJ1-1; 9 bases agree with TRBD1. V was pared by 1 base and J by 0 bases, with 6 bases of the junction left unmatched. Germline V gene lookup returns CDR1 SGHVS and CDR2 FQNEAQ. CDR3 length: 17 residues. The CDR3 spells CASSLVGQGYMNTEAFF. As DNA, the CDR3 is TGTGCCAGCAGCTTAGTGGGACAGGGATATATGAACACTGAAGCTTTCTTT.

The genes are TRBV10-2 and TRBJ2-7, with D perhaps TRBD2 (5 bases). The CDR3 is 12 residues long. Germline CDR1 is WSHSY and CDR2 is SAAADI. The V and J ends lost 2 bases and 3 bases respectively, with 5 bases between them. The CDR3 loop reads CASSEGGYEQYF. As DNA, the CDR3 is TGCGCCAGCAGTGAGGGAGGCTACGAGCAGTACTTC.

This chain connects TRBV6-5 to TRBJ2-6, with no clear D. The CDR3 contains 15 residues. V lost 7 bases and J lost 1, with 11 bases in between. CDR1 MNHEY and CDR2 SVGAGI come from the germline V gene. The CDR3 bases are TGTGCCAGCATCTCCAGGTGGTCTGGGGCCAACGTCCTGACTTTC. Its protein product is CASISRWSGANVLTF.

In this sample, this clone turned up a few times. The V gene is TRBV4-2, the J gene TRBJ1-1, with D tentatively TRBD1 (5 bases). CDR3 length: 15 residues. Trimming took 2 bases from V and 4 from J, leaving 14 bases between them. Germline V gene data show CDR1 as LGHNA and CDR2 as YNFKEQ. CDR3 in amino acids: CASSQWHGGGTEAFF. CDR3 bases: TGTGCCAGCAGCCAATGGCATGGGGGAGGCACTGAAGCTTTCTTT.

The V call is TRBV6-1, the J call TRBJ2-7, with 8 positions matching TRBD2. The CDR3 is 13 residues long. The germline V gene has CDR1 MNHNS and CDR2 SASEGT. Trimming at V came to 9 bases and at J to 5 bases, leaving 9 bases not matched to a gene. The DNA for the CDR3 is TGTGCCAGTCGGGTGGGGACTAGGGACGAGCAGTACTTC. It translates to CASRVGTRDEQYF.

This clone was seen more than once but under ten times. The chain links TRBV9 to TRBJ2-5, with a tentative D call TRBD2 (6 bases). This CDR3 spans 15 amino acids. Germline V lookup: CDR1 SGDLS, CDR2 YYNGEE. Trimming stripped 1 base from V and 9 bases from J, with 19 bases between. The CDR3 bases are TGTGCCAGCAGCGTATCTTGGGGGGTCGGGGAGCCCCAGTACTTC. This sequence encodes CASSVSWGVGEPQYF.

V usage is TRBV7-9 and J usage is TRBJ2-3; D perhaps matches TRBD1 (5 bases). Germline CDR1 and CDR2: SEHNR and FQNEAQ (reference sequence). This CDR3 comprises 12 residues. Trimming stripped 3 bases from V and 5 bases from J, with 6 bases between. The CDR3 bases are TGTGCCAGCAGCTTGCAGGGAGATACGCAGTATTTT. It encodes CASSLQGDTQYF.

CDR3 residues: CAISSGGSNYGYTF. The CDR3 DNA reads as TGTGCCATCAGCTCAGGGGGCTCCAACTATGGCTACACCTTC. The chain combines TRBV10-3 with TRBJ1-2; 8 nucleotides align to TRBD1. The CDR3 loop spans 14 amino acids. Trimming at V came to 6 bases and at J to 2 bases, leaving 5 bases not matched to a gene. CDR1 is ENHRY and CDR2 is SYGVKD in the germline V gene.

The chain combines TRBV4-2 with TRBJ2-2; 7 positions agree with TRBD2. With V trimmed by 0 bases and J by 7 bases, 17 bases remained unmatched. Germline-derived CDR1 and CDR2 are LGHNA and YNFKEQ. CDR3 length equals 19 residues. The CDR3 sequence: CASSQEGRSSGAVDGELFF. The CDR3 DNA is TGTGCCAGCAGCCAAGAGGGAAGGAGCAGCGGGGCCGTGGACGGGGAGCTGTTTTTT.

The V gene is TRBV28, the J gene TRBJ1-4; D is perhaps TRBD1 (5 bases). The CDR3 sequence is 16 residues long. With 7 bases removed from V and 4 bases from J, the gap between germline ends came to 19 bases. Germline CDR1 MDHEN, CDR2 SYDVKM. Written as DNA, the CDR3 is TGTGCCAGCACCCTGGGGGGACTCAGTGGTAATGAAAAACTGTTTTTT. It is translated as CASTLGGLSGNEKLFF. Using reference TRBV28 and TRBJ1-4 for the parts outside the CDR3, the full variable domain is DVKVTQSSRYLVKRTGEKVFLECVQDMDHENMFWYRQDPGLGLRLIYFSYDVKMKEKGDIPEGYSVSREKKERFSLILESASTNQTSMYLCASTLGGLSGNEKLFFGSGTQLSVL.

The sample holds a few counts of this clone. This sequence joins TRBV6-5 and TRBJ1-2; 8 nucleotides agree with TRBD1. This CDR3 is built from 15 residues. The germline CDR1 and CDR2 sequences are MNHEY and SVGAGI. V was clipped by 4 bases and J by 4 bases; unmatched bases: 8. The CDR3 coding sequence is TGTGCCAGCAGTTCGGAGGGACAGGTGATCTATGGCTACACCTTC. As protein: CASSSEGQVIYGYTF.

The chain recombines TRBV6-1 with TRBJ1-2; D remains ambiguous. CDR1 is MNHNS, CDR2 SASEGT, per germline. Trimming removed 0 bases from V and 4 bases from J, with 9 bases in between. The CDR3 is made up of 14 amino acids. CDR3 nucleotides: TGTGCCAGCAGTGAAGCGGTGCGTACCTATGGCTACACCTTC. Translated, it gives CASSEAVRTYGYTF.

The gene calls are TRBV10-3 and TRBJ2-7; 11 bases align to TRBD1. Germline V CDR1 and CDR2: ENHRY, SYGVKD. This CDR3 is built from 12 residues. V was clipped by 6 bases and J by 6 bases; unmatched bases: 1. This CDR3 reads CAIRGTGGEQYF. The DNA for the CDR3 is TGTGCCATCAGGGGGACAGGGGGCGAGCAGTACTTC.

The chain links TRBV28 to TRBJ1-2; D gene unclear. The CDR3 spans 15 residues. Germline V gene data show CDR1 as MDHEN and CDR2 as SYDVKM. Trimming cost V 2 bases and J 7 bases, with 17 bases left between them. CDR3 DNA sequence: TGTGCCAGCAGTTTAGACATACTCAGCCCCTTTGGCTACACCTTC. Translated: CASSLDILSPFGYTF.

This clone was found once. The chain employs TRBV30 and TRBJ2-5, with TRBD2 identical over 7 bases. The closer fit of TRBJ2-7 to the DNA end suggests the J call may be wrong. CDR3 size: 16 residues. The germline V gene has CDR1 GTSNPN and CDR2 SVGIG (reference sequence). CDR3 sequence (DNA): TGTGCCTGGACGCCCCCGCGGGGGAGTGGAACCTACGAGCAGTACTTC. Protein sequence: CAWTPPRGSGTYEQYF.

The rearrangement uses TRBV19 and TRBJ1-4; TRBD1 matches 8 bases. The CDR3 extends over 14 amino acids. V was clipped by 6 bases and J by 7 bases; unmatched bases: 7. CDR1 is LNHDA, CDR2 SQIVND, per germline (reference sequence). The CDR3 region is CASRPPGGLEKLFF. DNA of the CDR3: TGTGCCAGTAGACCCCCAGGGGGCCTTGAAAAACTGTTTTTT.

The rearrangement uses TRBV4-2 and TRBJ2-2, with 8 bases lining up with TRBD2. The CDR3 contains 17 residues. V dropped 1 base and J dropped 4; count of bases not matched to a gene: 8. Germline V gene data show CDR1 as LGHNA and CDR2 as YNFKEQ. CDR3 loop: CASSQGRTSLGTGELFF. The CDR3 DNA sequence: TGTGCCAGCAGCCAAGGACGGACTAGCTTGGGCACCGGGGAGCTGTTTTTT.

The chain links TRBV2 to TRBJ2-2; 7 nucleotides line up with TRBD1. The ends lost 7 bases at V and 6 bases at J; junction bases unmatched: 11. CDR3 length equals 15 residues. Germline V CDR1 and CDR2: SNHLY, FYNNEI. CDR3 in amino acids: CASNLGQPGAGELFF. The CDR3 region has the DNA TGTGCCAGCAACCTGGGACAGCCAGGGGCCGGGGAGCTGTTTTTT.

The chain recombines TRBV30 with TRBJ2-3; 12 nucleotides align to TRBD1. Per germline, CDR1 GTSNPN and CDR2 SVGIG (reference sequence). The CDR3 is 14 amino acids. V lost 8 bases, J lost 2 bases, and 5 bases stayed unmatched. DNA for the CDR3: TGTGCCGGGACAGGGGGCGATCCCACAGATACGCAGTATTTT. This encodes CAGTGGDPTDTQYF.

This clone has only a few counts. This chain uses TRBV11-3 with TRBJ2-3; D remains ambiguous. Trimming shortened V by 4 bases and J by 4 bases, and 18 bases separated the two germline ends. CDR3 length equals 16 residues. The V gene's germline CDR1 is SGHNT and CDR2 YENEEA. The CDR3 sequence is CASSSAPRNPPDTQYF. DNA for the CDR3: TGTGCCAGCAGCTCCGCACCCAGAAATCCCCCAGATACGCAGTATTTT.

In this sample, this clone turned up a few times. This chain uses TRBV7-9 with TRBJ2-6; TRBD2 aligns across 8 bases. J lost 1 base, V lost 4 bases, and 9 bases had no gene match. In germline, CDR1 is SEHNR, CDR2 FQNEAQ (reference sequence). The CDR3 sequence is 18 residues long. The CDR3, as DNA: TGTGCCAGCAGCTCCCGGGAGGGAAGGTTATCTGGGGCCAACGTCCTGACTTTC. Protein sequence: CASSSREGRLSGANVLTF.

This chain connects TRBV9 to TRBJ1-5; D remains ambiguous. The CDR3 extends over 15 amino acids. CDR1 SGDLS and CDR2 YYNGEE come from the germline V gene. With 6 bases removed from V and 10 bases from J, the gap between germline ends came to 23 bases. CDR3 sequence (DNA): TGTGCCAGCACCGAAGTCTGGGAGGAATCAGTTCCCCAGCATTTT. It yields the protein CASTEVWEESVPQHF.

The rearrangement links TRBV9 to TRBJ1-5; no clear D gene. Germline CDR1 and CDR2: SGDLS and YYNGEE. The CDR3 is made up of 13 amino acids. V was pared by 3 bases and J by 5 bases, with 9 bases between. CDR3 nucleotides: TGTGCCAGCAGCGGCCACTTTGATCAGCCCCAGCATTTT. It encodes CASSGHFDQPQHF. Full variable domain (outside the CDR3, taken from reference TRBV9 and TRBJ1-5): DSGVTQTPKHLITATGQRVTLRCSPRSGDLSVYWYQQSLDQGLQFLIQYYNGEERAKGNILERFSAQQFPDLHSELNLSSLELGDSALYFCASSGHFDQPQHFGDGTRLSIL.

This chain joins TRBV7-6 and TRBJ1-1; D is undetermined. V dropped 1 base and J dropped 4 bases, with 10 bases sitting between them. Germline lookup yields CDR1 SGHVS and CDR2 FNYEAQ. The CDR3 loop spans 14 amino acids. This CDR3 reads CASSLGAGLTEAFF. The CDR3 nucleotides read TGTGCCAGCAGCTTAGGGGCCGGACTCACTGAAGCTTTCTTT. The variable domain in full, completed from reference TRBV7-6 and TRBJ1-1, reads GAGVSQSPRYKVTKRGQDVALRCDPISGHVSLYWYRQALGQGPEFLTYFNYEAQQDKSGLPNDRFSAERPEGSISTLTIQRTEQRDSAMYRCASSLGAGLTEAFFGQGTRLTVV.

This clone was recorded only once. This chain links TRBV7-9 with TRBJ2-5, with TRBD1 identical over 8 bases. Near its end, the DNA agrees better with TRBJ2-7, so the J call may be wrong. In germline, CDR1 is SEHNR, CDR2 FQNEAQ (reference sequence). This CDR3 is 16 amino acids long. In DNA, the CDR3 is TGTGCCAGCAGCCCCGCTATAGGACAGGGTAACTACGAGCAGTACTTC. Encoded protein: CASSPAIGQGNYEQYF.

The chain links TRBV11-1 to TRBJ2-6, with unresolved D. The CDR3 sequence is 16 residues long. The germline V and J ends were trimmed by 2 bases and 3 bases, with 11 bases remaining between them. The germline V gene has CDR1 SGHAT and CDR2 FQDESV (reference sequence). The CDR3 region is CASSLSVVFGANVLTF. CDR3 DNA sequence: TGTGCCAGCAGCTTATCGGTCGTGTTTGGGGCCAACGTCCTGACTTTC. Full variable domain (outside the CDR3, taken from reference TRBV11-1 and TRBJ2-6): EAEVAQSPRYKITEKSQAVAFWCDPISGHATLYWYRQILGQGPELLVQFQDESVVDDSQLPKDRFSAERLKGVDSTLKIQPAELGDSAMYLCASSLSVVFGANVLTFGAGSRLTVL.

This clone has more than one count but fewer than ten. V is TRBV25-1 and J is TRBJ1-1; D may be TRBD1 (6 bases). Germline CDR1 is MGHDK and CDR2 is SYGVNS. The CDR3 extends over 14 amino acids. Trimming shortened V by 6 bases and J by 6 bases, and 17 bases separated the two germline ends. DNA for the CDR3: TGTGCCAGCAGGAAACAGGGCGGTGTCGCTGAAGCTTTCTTT. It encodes CASRKQGGVAEAFF.

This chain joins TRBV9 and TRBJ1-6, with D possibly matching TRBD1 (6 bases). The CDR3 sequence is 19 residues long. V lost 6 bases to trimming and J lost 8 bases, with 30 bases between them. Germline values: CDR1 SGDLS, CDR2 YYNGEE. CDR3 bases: TGTGCCAGCATCAGCGTAGTATTCAGGGGACGGGGTTTTGATTCACCCCTCCACTTT. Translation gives CASISVVFRGRGFDSPLHF.

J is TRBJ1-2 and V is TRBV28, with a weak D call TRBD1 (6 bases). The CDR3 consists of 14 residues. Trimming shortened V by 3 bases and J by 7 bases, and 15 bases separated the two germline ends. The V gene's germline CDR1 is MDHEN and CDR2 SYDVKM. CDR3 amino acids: CASSFRRQASGYTF. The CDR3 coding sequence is TGTGCCAGCAGTTTCCGCCGACAGGCCTCTGGCTACACCTTC.

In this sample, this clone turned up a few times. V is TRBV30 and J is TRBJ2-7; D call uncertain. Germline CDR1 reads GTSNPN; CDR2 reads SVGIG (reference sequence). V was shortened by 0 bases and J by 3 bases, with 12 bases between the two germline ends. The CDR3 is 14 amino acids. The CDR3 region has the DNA TGTGCCTGGAGTGTAAGATCCCGGGTCTACGAGCAGTACTTC. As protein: CAWSVRSRVYEQYF. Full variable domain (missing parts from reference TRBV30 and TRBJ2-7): SQTIHQWPATLVQPVGSPLSLECTVEGTSNPNLYWYRQAAGRGLQLLFYSVGIGQISSEVPQNLSASRPQDRQFILSSKKLLLSDSGFYLCAWSVRSRVYEQYFGPGTRLTVT.